This is a list of T cell receptor beta chains from one sample in a study of T cells expressing NK-cell markers. TCRdb re-analyzed the 5' RACE reads; it lists each CDR3 protein once, without DNA. The sample has a few hundred thousand distinct CDR3 sequences. Material for sequencing was blood T cells: a sorted CD56 or NKG2C T cell subset, CD4+ or CD8+ T cells, or bulk PBMC T cells (not recorded which). The source of these receptors is a man between 18 and 69 years old in good health. The CDR3 runs from the conserved cysteine through the conserved F or W.

J,V,CDR3
TRBJ1-6,TRBV11-3,CASSRNNSPLHF
TRBJ1-2,TRBV30,CAWSKFTDRGSRSYTF
TRBJ2-7,TRBV7-2,CASSFRRGGRNEQYF
TRBJ2-1,TRBV24-1,CATSDWRGQGQFF
TRBJ1-1,TRBV9,CASGDRGQDTEAFF
TRBJ1-5,TRBV2,CASREYRGQPQHF
TRBJ1-1,TRBV21-1,CASSPRVEFLLSTEAFF
TRBJ2-1,TRBV2,CASSESRGYGEQFF
TRBJ2-7,TRBV3-1,CASSPRTSGGAYEQYF
TRBJ2-7,TRBV11-1,CASSPAGTGTYEQYF
TRBJ2-7,TRBV29-1,CSARDTTYEQYF
TRBJ2-5,TRBV9,CASSVGASGVGETQYF
TRBJ1-1,TRBV10-3,CAISELTGGDAFF
TRBJ2-5,TRBV12-3/TRBV12-4,CASSLGTSGGGQETQYF
TRBJ2-7,TRBV2,CASSETPAPTGEQYF
TRBJ2-5,TRBV6-5,CASSYEGGGPQGVQYF
TRBJ1-2,TRBV5-1,CASSPGGNTNYGYTF
TRBJ2-3,TRBV12-3/TRBV12-4,CASSSIIRGGAGDTQYF
TRBJ1-2,TRBV29-1,CSAAVGVKGGYTF
TRBJ2-1,TRBV6-1,CASSDWTSDPYNEQFF
TRBJ2-4,TRBV5-5,CASSGHDLAKNIQYF
TRBJ1-5,TRBV27,CASSPSDRRWSNQPQHF
TRBJ2-3,TRBV9,CASSPRYRGLTDTQYF
TRBJ1-1,TRBV5-1,CASSLGDPDSRVRTEAFF
TRBJ1-2,TRBV25-1,CASVQNFGDGYTF
TRBJ2-7,TRBV18,CASSPNPGQDQQYF
TRBJ2-3,TRBV5-6,CASSQVQGADTQYF
TRBJ2-2,TRBV5-1,CASSSTGPYTGELFF
TRBJ1-1,TRBV12-3/TRBV12-4,CASSLVGGSSTEAFF
TRBJ2-7,TRBV28,CASSFRPPRAYEQYF
TRBJ1-1,TRBV3-1,CASSLRDRTHSEAFF
TRBJ2-5,TRBV7-9,CASSLGLNQETQYF
TRBJ1-5,TRBV2,CASRGIPGNQPQHF
TRBJ2-1,TRBV7-6,CASSFTEAVRDEQFF
TRBJ1-1,TRBV3-1,CASSPQGARPTEAFF
TRBJ1-4,TRBV7-9,CASSNGDRVDEKLFF
TRBJ2-3,TRBV20-1,CSATGTSLTDTQYF
TRBJ2-7,TRBV24-1,CATSVRAEQYF
TRBJ2-5,TRBV7-2,CASSSPQGFRETQYF
TRBJ2-3,TRBV6-1,CASSGGRLADTQYF
TRBJ2-7,TRBV5-1,CASITAGTRDLSYEQYF
TRBJ1-2,TRBV3-1,CASSQGAGPWRGYTF
TRBJ2-5,TRBV7-2,CASGATGLAQTQYF
TRBJ2-1,TRBV3-1,CASSQEVIAGGYNEQFF
TRBJ1-1,TRBV12-3/TRBV12-4,CASTLRGLKTEAFF